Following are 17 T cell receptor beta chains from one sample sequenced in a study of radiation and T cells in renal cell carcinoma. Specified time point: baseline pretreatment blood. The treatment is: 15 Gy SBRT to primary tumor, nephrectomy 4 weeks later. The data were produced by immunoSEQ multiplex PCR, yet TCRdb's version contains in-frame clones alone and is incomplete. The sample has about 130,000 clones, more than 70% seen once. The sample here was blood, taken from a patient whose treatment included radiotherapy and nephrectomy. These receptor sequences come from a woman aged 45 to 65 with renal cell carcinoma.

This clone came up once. The CDR3 DNA reads as TGTGCCAGCAGCCCGGGTCTAGCGGGGGTAGGAGAGACCCAGTACTTC. This codes for CASSPGLAGVGETQYF. This chain uses TRBV7-9 with TRBJ2-5; 10 bases map to TRBD2. The CDR3 spans 16 residues. J gave up 4 bases and V 5 bases, and 10 bases lay outside the gene matches. Germline CDR1 and CDR2: SEHNR and FQNEAQ (reference sequence).

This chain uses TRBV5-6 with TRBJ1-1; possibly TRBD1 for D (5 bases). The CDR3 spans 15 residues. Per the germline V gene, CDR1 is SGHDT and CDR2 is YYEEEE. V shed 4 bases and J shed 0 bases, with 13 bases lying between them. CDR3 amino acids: CASSPRQKMNTEAFF. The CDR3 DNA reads TGTGCCAGCAGCCCCCGACAGAAAATGAACACTGAAGCTTTCTTT.

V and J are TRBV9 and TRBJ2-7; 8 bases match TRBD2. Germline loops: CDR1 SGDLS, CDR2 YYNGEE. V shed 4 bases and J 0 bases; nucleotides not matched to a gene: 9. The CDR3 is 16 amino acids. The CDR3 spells CASSPRSGGVSYEQYF. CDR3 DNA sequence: TGTGCCAGCAGCCCCCGAAGCGGGGGCGTCTCCTACGAGCAGTACTTC.

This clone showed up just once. CDR3 coding DNA: TGTGCCAGCAGCTTACAACAGGGGATCCCTTATGAAAAACTGTTTTTT. Translation: CASSLQQGIPYEKLFF. The chain is built from TRBV7-2 and TRBJ1-4, with TRBD1 matching over 7 bases. The J segment lost 6 bases and the V segment lost 2 bases, leaving 9 bases of the junction unmatched. The CDR3 contains 16 residues. The germline V gene has CDR1 SGHTA and CDR2 FQGNSA.

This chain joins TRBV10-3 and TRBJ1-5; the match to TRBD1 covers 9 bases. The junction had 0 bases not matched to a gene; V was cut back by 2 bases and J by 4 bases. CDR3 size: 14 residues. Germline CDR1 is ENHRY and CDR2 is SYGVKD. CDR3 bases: TGTGCCATCAGTGAGGACAGGGGGAATCAGCCCCAGCATTTT. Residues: CAISEDRGNQPQHF.

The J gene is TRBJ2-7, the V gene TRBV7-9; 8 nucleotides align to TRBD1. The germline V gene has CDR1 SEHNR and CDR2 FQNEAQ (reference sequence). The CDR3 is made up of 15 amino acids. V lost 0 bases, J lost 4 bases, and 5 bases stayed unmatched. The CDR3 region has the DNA TGTGCCAGCAGCTTAGCCTATACAGGGGGATACGAGCAGTACTTC. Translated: CASSLAYTGGYEQYF. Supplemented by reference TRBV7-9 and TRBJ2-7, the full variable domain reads DTGVSQNPRHKITKRGQNVTFRCDPISEHNRLYWYRQTLGQGPEFLTYFQNEAQLEKSRLLSDRFSAERPKGSFSTLEIQRTEQGDSAMYLCASSLAYTGGYEQYFGPGTRLTVT.

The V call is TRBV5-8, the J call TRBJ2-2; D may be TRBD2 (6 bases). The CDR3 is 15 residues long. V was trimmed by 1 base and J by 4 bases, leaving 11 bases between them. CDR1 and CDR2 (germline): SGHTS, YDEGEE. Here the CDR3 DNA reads TGTGCCAGCAGCTTGACCCTAGCGAGCACCGGGGAGCTGTTTTTT. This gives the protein CASSLTLASTGELFF.

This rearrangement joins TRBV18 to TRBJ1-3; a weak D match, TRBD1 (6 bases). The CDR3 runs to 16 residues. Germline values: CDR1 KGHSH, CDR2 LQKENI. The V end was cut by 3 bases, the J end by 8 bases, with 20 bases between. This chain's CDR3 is CASSPRQALEPDTIYF. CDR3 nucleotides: TGTGCCAGCTCACCGCGACAGGCACTCGAGCCAGACACCATATATTTT.

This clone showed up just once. CDR3 DNA: TGTGCCAGCAGTCCCACGGGGGAGCTGTTTTTT. It translates to CASSPTGELFF. This chain connects TRBV13 to TRBJ2-2; D gene unclear. Germline CDR1 PRHDT, CDR2 FYEKMQ (reference sequence). The CDR3 is 11 amino acids. The germline V and J ends were trimmed by 6 bases and 8 bases, with 7 bases remaining between them.

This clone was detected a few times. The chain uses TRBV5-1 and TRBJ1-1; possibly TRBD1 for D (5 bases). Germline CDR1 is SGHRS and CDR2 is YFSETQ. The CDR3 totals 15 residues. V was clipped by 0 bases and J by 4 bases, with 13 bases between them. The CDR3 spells CASSLAYAGPTEAFF. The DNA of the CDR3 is TGCGCCAGCAGCTTGGCGTACGCGGGGCCCACTGAAGCTTTCTTT.

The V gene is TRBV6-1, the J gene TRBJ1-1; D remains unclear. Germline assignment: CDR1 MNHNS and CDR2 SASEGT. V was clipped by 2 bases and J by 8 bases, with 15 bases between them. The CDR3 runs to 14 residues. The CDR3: CASSEHSISGEAFF. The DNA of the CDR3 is TGTGCCAGCAGTGAACACAGTATATCGGGGGAAGCTTTCTTT.

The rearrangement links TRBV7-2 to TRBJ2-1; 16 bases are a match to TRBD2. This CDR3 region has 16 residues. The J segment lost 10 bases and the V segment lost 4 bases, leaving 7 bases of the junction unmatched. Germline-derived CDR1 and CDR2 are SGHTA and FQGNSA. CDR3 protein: CASSSRPGLAGGEQFF. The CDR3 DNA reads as TGTGCCAGCAGCTCCCGACCGGGACTAGCGGGGGGGGAGCAGTTCTTC.

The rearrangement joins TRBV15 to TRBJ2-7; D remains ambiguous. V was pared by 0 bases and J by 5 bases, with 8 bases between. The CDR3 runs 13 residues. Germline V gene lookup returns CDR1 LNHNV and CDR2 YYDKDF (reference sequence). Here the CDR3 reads CATSRDLGDEQYF. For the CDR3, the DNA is TGTGCCACCAGCAGAGATCTCGGCGACGAGCAGTACTTC.

For the CDR3, the DNA is TGTGCCAGTAGTAAGCCAGGGAACACCGGGGAGCTGTTTTTT. As protein: CASSKPGNTGELFF. The chain carries TRBV19 and TRBJ2-2; D remains ambiguous. The germline CDR1 and CDR2 sequences are LNHDA and SQIVND (reference sequence). V was shortened by 4 bases and J by 1 base, with 7 bases between the two germline ends. CDR3 length equals 14 residues.

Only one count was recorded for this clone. The CDR3 coding sequence is TGTGCCAGCAGCTTAGGAGGGGGGAACAATGAGCAGTTCTTC. It codes for CASSLGGGNNEQFF. The chain joins TRBV11-3 to TRBJ2-1; the D call may be TRBD1 or TRBD2 (6 bases each). CDR1 SGHNT and CDR2 YENEEA come from the germline V gene. The CDR3 extends over 14 amino acids. With 1 base removed from V and 5 bases from J, the gap between germline ends came to 9 bases.

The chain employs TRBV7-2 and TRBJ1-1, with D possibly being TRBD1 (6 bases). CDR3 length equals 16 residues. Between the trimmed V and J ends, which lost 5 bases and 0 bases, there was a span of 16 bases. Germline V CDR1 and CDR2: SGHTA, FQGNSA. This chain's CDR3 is CASSRNARGMNTEAFF. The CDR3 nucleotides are TGTGCCAGCAGCCGCAATGCCAGGGGAATGAACACTGAAGCTTTCTTT. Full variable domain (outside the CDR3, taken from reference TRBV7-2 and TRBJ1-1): GAGVSQSPSNKVTEKGKDVELRCDPISGHTALYWYRQSLGQGLEFLIYFQGNSAPDKSGLPSDRFSAERTGGSVSTLTIQRTQQEDSAVYLCASSRNARGMNTEAFFGQGTRLTVV.

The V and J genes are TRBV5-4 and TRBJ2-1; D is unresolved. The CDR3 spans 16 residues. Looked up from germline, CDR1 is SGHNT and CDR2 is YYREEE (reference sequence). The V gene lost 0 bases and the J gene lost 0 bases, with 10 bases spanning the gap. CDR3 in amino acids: CASSLAERLSYNEQFF. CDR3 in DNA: TGTGCCAGCAGCTTGGCAGAGAGACTCTCCTACAATGAGCAGTTCTTC.